The 23 T cell receptor beta chains below all came from one sample that was sequenced in a study of cytomegalovirus exposure and HLA in healthy donors. Clones were sequenced by immunoSEQ multiplex PCR, and TCRdb holds only the in-frame ones, with some missing. This table has a few hundred thousand clones, roughly 90% appearing once. Material for sequencing was PBMCs. The receptors shown here come from a woman under 30 in good health and CMV-seronegative.

The V and J genes are TRBV6-6 and TRBJ2-7, with D possibly being TRBD1 (6 bases). Per the germline V gene, CDR1 is MNHNY and CDR2 is SVGAGI (reference sequence). V lost 6 bases to trimming and J lost 5 bases, with 11 bases between them. The CDR3 extends over 12 amino acids. CDR3 region: CASSYTGNEQYF. The CDR3 bases are TGTGCCAGCAGCTATACAGGGAACGAGCAGTACTTC.

The CDR3 region has the DNA TGCGCCAGCAGCCCCGGACAGGGTTTGTCAGATACGCAGTATTTT. It specifies CASSPGQGLSDTQYF. This chain uses TRBV4-1 with TRBJ2-3, with TRBD1 identical over 8 bases. Germline loops: CDR1 MGHRA, CDR2 YSYEKL. This CDR3 is 15 amino acids long. With 4 bases clipped from V and 4 bases from J, the junction kept 7 bases outside the gene matches.

This clone appeared a single time. The chain links TRBV10-1 to TRBJ1-1; D is undetermined. The V and J ends lost 3 bases and 2 bases respectively, with 13 bases between them. CDR3 length equals 15 residues. Germline CDR1 is WNHNN and CDR2 is SYGVQD (reference sequence). CDR3 region: CASSDPRNANTEAFF. CDR3 DNA sequence: TGCGCCAGCAGTGATCCGAGAAACGCTAACACTGAAGCTTTCTTT.

The chain uses TRBV18 and TRBJ1-1, with TRBD1 identical over 10 bases. The CDR3 totals 14 residues. The V segment lost 1 base and the J segment 10 bases; nucleotides outside the gene matches: 6. CDR1 is KGHSH, CDR2 LQKENI, per germline. CDR3 sequence (DNA): TGTGCCAGCTCACCACAAGACAGGGGGCTAGTAGCTTTCTTT. This gives the protein CASSPQDRGLVAFF.

The rearrangement uses TRBV19 and TRBJ1-2, with D perhaps matching TRBD1 (6 bases). The CDR3 totals 12 residues. The V end lost 10 bases, the J end lost 4 bases, and 13 bases lay between the germline ends. Looked up from germline, CDR1 is LNHDA and CDR2 is SQIVND (reference sequence). The CDR3 region is CATLQGVYGYTF. The CDR3 DNA follows: TGTGCCACCTTACAGGGAGTCTATGGCTACACCTTC.

The chain has TRBV11-2 and TRBJ1-1; 8 bases fit TRBD1. V gave up 4 bases and J gave up 11 bases; unmatched junction bases: 9. The CDR3 contains 13 residues. From germline, CDR1 is SGHAT and CDR2 FQNNGV. Here the CDR3 DNA reads TGTGCCAGCAGCTGGGGGACAGGTCTTAGGGCTTTCTTT. Protein sequence: CASSWGTGLRAFF.

This chain uses TRBV6-1 with TRBJ2-7, with D possibly TRBD1 on 5 matching bases. V shed 2 bases and J shed 1 base, with 6 bases lying between them. The CDR3 has 13 residues. In germline, CDR1 is MNHNS, CDR2 SASEGT. The chain's CDR3 is CASSEWTSYEQYV. In DNA, the CDR3 is TGTGCCAGCAGTGAATGGACATCCTACGAGCAGTACGTC.

This sequence joins TRBV4-1 and TRBJ2-3; tentative D call: TRBD2 (5 bases). There are 18 residues in the CDR3. Germline V gene sequence: CDR1 MGHRA, CDR2 YSYEKL. V dropped 1 base and J dropped 0 bases, with 17 bases sitting between them. The CDR3 sequence is CASSQGPAASPSTDTQYF. The CDR3 region has the DNA TGCGCCAGCAGCCAAGGGCCAGCGGCCTCCCCTAGCACAGATACGCAGTATTTT.

This sequence joins TRBV2 and TRBJ1-2, with 9 bases fitting TRBD1. The germline CDR1 and CDR2 sequences are SNHLY and FYNNEI. V shed 6 bases, J shed 8 bases, and the junction held 16 bases outside the gene matches. The CDR3 loop spans 16 amino acids. The CDR3 DNA reads TGTGCCAGCAGGAGCCCGGGACAGGGATACTTCAGAGGCTACACCTTC. Translating gives CASRSPGQGYFRGYTF. Drawing the rest from reference TRBV2 and TRBJ1-2, the complete variable domain is EPEVTQTPSHQVTQMGQEVILRCVPISNHLYFYWYRQILGQKVEFLVSFYNNEISEKSEIFDDQFSVERPDGSNFTLKIRSTKLEDSAMYFCASRSPGQGYFRGYTFGSGTRLTVV.

This clone was found once. The chain is built from TRBV4-1 and TRBJ2-1, with 10 bases identical to TRBD2. Trimming cost V 4 bases and J 7 bases; bases outside gene matches: 7. The CDR3 contains 15 residues. Per the germline V gene, CDR1 is MGHRA and CDR2 is YSYEKL. The CDR3 reads CASSPGAGGPNEQFF. In DNA, the CDR3 is TGCGCCAGCAGCCCTGGAGCGGGGGGGCCGAATGAGCAGTTCTTC.

V is TRBV6-5 and J is TRBJ1-3, with D unclear. This CDR3 has 14 residues. V shed 2 bases and J shed 2 bases, with 7 bases lying between them. Per germline, CDR1 MNHEY and CDR2 SVGAGI. CDR3 nucleotide sequence: TGTGCCAGCAGTTACGAAGCCGCTGGAAACACCATATATTTT. Its protein product is CASSYEAAGNTIYF.

The chain uses TRBV7-2 and TRBJ2-7; 11 nucleotides match TRBD2. This CDR3 comprises 15 residues. Trimming cost V 5 bases and J 3 bases; bases outside gene matches: 6. Germline CDR1 is SGHTA and CDR2 is FQGNSA. CDR3 in amino acids: CASSVLAGVIYEQYF. The CDR3 bases are TGTGCCAGCAGCGTACTAGCGGGGGTAATCTACGAGCAGTACTTC. The variable domain in full, with the rest retrieved from reference TRBV7-2 and TRBJ2-7, is GAGVSQSPSNKVTEKGKDVELRCDPISGHTALYWYRQSLGQGLEFLIYFQGNSAPDKSGLPSDRFSAERTGGSVSTLTIQRTQQEDSAVYLCASSVLAGVIYEQYFGPGTRLTVT.

This clone was counted a single time. The V gene is TRBV11-2, the J gene TRBJ1-3, with a possible D match to TRBD1 (6 bases). CDR3 length: 17 amino acids. The germline gives CDR1 SGHAT, CDR2 FQNNGV. The V and J ends lost 1 base and 0 bases respectively, with 13 bases between them. The CDR3 DNA reads as TGTGCCAGCAGCTTAGTCGTATCCAGGGGCTCTGGAAACACCATATATTTT. As protein: CASSLVVSRGSGNTIYF. Complete variable domain (other parts from reference TRBV11-2 and TRBJ1-3): EAGVAQSPRYKIIEKRQSVAFWCNPISGHATLYWYQQILGQGPKLLIQFQNNGVVDDSQLPKDRFSAERLKGVDSTLKIQPAKLEDSAVYLCASSLVVSRGSGNTIYFGEGSWLTVV.

This clone was found a few times. The chain recombines TRBV4-1 with TRBJ1-1, with TRBD1 identical over 9 bases. CDR1 is MGHRA, CDR2 YSYEKL, per germline. The CDR3 extends over 16 amino acids. V trimming: 1 base; J trimming: 2 bases; junction bases outside the gene matches: 5. The CDR3 region is CASSQALGQGNTEAFF. The CDR3 DNA sequence: TGCGCCAGCAGCCAAGCGTTGGGACAGGGAAACACTGAAGCTTTCTTT.

The genes are TRBV5-6 and TRBJ2-7, with 8 bases fitting TRBD1. With 3 bases clipped from V and 0 bases from J, the junction kept 8 bases outside the gene matches. Per the germline V gene, CDR1 is SGHDT and CDR2 is YYEEEE. CDR3 length: 16 residues. CDR3 coding DNA: TGTGCCAGCAGCTCCCGGGACAGGCTCCACTCCTACGAGCAGTACTTC. Translated, it gives CASSSRDRLHSYEQYF.

V is TRBV5-4 and J is TRBJ2-3; TRBD1 matches 8 bases. The J segment lost 11 bases and the V segment lost 4 bases, leaving 18 bases of the junction unmatched. Germline V lookup: CDR1 SGHNT, CDR2 YYREEE (reference sequence). The CDR3 runs 16 residues. CDR3 sequence reads: CASSLRVQGVRMWQYF. The CDR3 DNA reads TGTGCCAGCAGCCTGCGGGTACAGGGGGTAAGGATGTGGCAGTATTTT.

The gene calls are TRBV6-4 and TRBJ2-1; D remains ambiguous. The CDR3 length is 13 residues. V was pared by 0 bases and J by 4 bases, with 4 bases between. Per germline, CDR1 MRHNA and CDR2 SNTAGT. The CDR3 nucleotides are TGTGCCAGCAGTGACTCGTCTTACAATGAGCAGTTCTTC. Translated: CASSDSSYNEQFF.

CDR3 in DNA: TGTGCCTGGAGCGGACAGGGATACAATGAGCAGTTCTTC. It encodes CAWSGQGYNEQFF. The rearrangement uses TRBV30 and TRBJ2-1, with 8 bases matching TRBD1. The CDR3 runs to 13 residues. V shed 3 bases, J shed 4 bases, and the junction held 2 bases outside the gene matches. Germline lookup yields CDR1 GTSNPN and CDR2 SVGIG (reference sequence).

This chain joins TRBV27 and TRBJ1-2; 9 positions match TRBD1. The CDR3 has 15 amino acids. The germline V gene encodes CDR1 MNHEY and CDR2 SMNVEV (reference sequence). Trimming cost V 7 bases and J 8 bases; bases outside gene matches: 14. In DNA, the CDR3 is TGTGCCAGCACCTCCATACTAAAACAGGGGGCAGGCTACACCTTC. Translation gives CASTSILKQGAGYTF.

The chain carries TRBV9 and TRBJ1-2; no firm D call. Germline lookup yields CDR1 SGDLS and CDR2 YYNGEE. The CDR3 covers 13 residues. The V gene lost 5 bases and the J gene lost 4 bases, with 12 bases spanning the gap. CDR3 DNA sequence: TGTGCCAGCAGGACCGCAGGATTCTATGGCTACACCTTC. Its translation: CASRTAGFYGYTF.

In its sample, this clone was seen a few times. The rearrangement links TRBV4-1 to TRBJ2-5; 7 nucleotides agree with TRBD1. The J segment lost 1 base and the V segment lost 2 bases, leaving 4 bases of the junction unmatched. The CDR3 runs to 15 residues. Germline V gene lookup returns CDR1 MGHRA and CDR2 YSYEKL. The CDR3 region is CASSQPGQAQETQYF. CDR3 in DNA: TGCGCCAGCAGCCAACCCGGACAGGCCCAAGAGACCCAGTACTTC.

This chain connects TRBV18 to TRBJ2-5, with 11 bases that match TRBD2. CDR1 and CDR2 (germline): KGHSH, LQKENI. This CDR3 contains 15 residues. J was trimmed by 2 bases and V by 6 bases; bases with no gene match: 5. The CDR3 is CASSKTSGAQETQYF. The DNA of the CDR3 is TGTGCCAGCTCTAAGACTAGCGGGGCTCAAGAGACCCAGTACTTC.

This clone came up once. This chain connects TRBV7-9 to TRBJ1-2; a possible D gene is TRBD1 (6 bases). CDR1 is SEHNR, CDR2 FQNEAQ, per germline (reference sequence). CDR3 length: 16 residues. Deletions cut 2 bases from V and 2 bases from J, with 15 bases between. CDR3 residues: CASSLFQGRANYGYTF. CDR3 nucleotide sequence: TGTGCCAGCAGCTTATTCCAGGGGAGAGCCAACTATGGCTACACCTTC.